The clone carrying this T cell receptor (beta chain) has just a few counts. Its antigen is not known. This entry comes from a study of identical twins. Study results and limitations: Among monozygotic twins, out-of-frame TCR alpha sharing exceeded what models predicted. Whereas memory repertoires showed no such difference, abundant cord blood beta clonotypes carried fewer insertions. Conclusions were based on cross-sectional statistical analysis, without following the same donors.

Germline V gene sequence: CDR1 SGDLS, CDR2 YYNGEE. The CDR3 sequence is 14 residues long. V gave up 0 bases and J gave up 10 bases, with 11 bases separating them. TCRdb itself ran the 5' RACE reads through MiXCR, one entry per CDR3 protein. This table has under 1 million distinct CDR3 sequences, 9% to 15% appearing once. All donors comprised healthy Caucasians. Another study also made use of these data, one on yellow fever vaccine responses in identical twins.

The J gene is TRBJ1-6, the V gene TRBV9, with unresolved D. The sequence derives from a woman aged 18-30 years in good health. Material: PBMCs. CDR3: CASSVAPVGSPLHF. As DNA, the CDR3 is TGTGCCAGCAGCGTAGCCCCGGTCGGCTCACCCCTCCACTTT.